This T cell receptor beta chain emerged from a study of OX40 agonist ivuxolimab in advanced cancers. Study at large: Cancers in dose escalation were hepatocellular, melanoma, renal cell and head and neck. Eligibility admitted prior anti-PD-1, anti-PD-L1 or anti-CTLA-4 therapy; roughly 40% had some.

By proportion, this clone is medium-sized. Its antigen is not identified. This table comes from immunoSEQ multiplex PCR, and its TCRdb copy is limited to in-frame clones, with some not included. The sample has 45,000 to 55,000 clones, 87% seen once. General observations from the study: The specificity for antigen of the expanded peripheral T cells was not determined.

The germline V gene encodes CDR1 KGHSH and CDR2 LQKENI. The CDR3 totals 15 residues. Trimming pared 3 bases from V and 0 bases from J, leaving 12 bases between. This receptor was obtained from an adult with an advanced solid tumor such as melanoma, head and neck, liver or kidney cancer. Here the sequenced sample was CD4+ or CD8+ T cells sorted from blood, taken in a trial of the OX40 agonist ivuxolimab. The chain uses TRBV18 and TRBJ2-7, with D possibly being TRBD1 (5 bases). Here the CDR3 reads CASSPGTGSSYEQYF. The DNA for the CDR3 is TGTGCCAGCTCACCGGGAACAGGTAGCTCCTACGAGCAGTACTTC.